The source of this TCR beta chain is a study of regulatory T cells in long-lasting Graves disease (dated by TCRdb to about 2021). For the study in its entirety: Patients with newly diagnosed Graves' disease had been on antithyroid drugs for under 3 months. The study took place in China and was registered as a clinical trial. Peripheral blood TCR sequencing and RNA sequencing compared persistent Graves' disease patients with newly diagnosed Graves' disease patients. A total of some 33 samples were covered by TCR sequencing, comprising roughly 13 persistent and around 20 newly diagnosed Graves' disease patients.

With respect to this clonotype: This clone's antigen is unknown. No base qualities exist here, and no much larger clone lies one base off it.

The time point label, read with the paper, signifies: newly diagnosed GD, antithyroid drugs for less than 3 months. For both TCR sequencing and RNA sequencing, RNA was extracted from PBMCs using TRIzol. The diagnosis of Graves' disease followed American Thyroid Association guidelines. Patients were recruited from an endocrinology department in Xi'an, China. From each patient, approximately 10 milliliters of peripheral blood was collected into an EDTA anticoagulant tube. Ficoll Paque Plus density gradient separation was used to isolate PBMCs, and no additional T cell sorting was done. An Agilent 2100 Bioanalyzer and agarose gel were used to assess RNA quality, and a NanoDrop 2000 was used to measure RNA concentration. The germline V gene specifies SGHDT as CDR1 and YYEEEE as CDR2. V loses 7 bases of germline sequence and J loses 6 bases, and the interval between the two ends is 20 bases. The CDR3 sequence holds 14 residues, the cysteine and phenylalanine included. The read is trimmed to its CDR3 DNA, 42 bases read in frame from base 1.

The study at large found these results: Persistent patients shared more public clonotypes among themselves (around 3,000) than newly diagnosed patients did (more than 950). The authors acknowledged the small sample size as a limitation that may reduce accuracy. The study examined only peripheral blood because the primary lesion, thyroid tissue, could not be accessed. Preferential use of TRBV28, TRBJ1-2 and TRBJ2-5 was observed in persistent disease, whereas TRBV20-1 and TRBJ2-1 were favored in newly diagnosed disease. Only the TCR beta chain was sequenced and analyzed. Lower TCR Shannon entropy and fewer highly expanded clones were observed in persistent Graves' disease patients than in newly diagnosed patients, which suggested clonal expansion.

Library prep was done by multiplex PCR. TCRdb records Illumina HiSeq 4000 as the sequencer. CDR3 regions were amplified by Arm-PCR with iRepertoire HTBI primers to construct TCR beta libraries. Gel purification was performed on PCR products prior to sequencing. On the study's bioinformatics: Gene usage analysis of CDR3 amino acid clonotypes used the roughly 60 TRBV and 14 to 15 TRBJ segments found across samples. COPE and FqMerger were used to merge the filtered high-quality paired reads into contigs. BLAST was used to align contigs to IMGT TRBV, TRBD and TRBJ reference genes, and CDR3 was defined according to IMGT. Highly expanded clones were defined as clonotypes with a frequency above 0.1%. Shannon entropy was used to measure repertoire diversity, and the Gini coefficient was used to measure V-J evenness. A clonotype found in more than one individual was treated as public. In-frame beta chains were kept once TCRdb had trimmed the public reads at Q25 with fastp and called clones with MiXCR. Identical CDR3 protein sequences are pooled into one entry, listed with their most common genes and DNA. In this record, the V and J calls reflect TCRdb's handling and not the investigators' own analysis. The sample table lists approximately 560,000 distinct CDR3 sequences, about 16% of them with a count of one. Together, the top ten hold around 11% of the sample.

This sample also belongs to another study, concerning T cells in Graves' hyperthyroidism and ophthalmopathy. In that second paper, the authors write: Graves' hyperthyroidism was defined as stable when no progression to ophthalmopathy occurred over 18 months of follow-up. Hyperthyroidism patients were newly diagnosed, had a disease duration of under 2 months, and were aged 18 to 65 years. Any patient with an uncontrolled infection, another autoimmune disease, pregnancy or lactation was excluded. Clinical symptoms, serum thyroxine and TRAb, thyroid ultrasound, and orbital computed tomography formed the basis for the diagnoses. The TCR CDR3 was subjected to a first round of RT-PCR using the HTBI primer set and the Qiagen OneStep RT-PCR kit. Most expanded thyroid clonotypes (frequency above 0.001) were also found in blood, which suggests that blood repertoires may mirror thyroid immune responses. In cross-validation, a model built on a 13 V-J signature told ophthalmopathy apart from stable hyperthyroidism with approximately 90% sensitivity and 81% to 82% specificity, and in testing the same model reached 80%/75%. In validation, the model predicted progression to ophthalmopathy a median of about 6.5 months before onset, with roughly 70% sensitivity and just under 75% specificity. A discovery cohort of about 96 patients, about 44 with Graves' ophthalmopathy and about 60 with stable Graves' hyperthyroidism, was used to find distinguishing TCR V-J signatures. Prospective prediction of ophthalmopathy was tested in an independent validation cohort consisting of 18 hyperthyroidism patients and approximately 16 patients who later progressed to ophthalmopathy. For training and testing, the 80 to 100 patients in the discovery cohort were randomly divided in a 7:3 ratio. In addition, the study compared T-cell repertoires in thyroid tissue and in blood from roughly six Graves' hyperthyroidism patients. After blood sampling, hyperthyroidism patients were treated with methimazole at a starting dose of 30 mg daily, and ophthalmopathy patients were treated with high-dose intravenous methylprednisolone. The libraries were constructed in a second round of multiplex PCR and then size-selected and purified. Paired-end sequencing of the libraries was performed with 100 bp reads on an Illumina HiSeq2000. SOAPnuke was used to process the raw data, with reads discarded if the reads contained adapters or uncalled bases, had a mean Phred below 15, or lacked an exact constant-primer or identifier match. COPE v1.2.5 was used to merge the high-quality paired reads, and each unique nucleotide sequence was defined as a clonotype. MiTCR v1.1 was used to align the clonotypes against IMGT TRBV, TRBD and TRBJ reference segments. The analysis included only V-J combinations with a frequency above 0.0001, which together covered around 99% of the repertoires. The TCS score was defined as F50 (clonal expansion) divided by E x V (chaos), with BLOSUM62-based TCRdist calculated between CDR3 peptides within each V-J. Welch's t-statistics and random forest reduced 500 to 550 V-J features to about 12, which were used in a naive Bayes classifier (R e1071). Sample size was not statistically predetermined, and investigators were not blinded to group allocation. According to the paper, TCR Vbeta CDR3 sequencing was carried out on over 130 peripheral blood samples, which came from 40 to 45 ophthalmopathy, roughly 75 hyperthyroidism and some 17 progressor patients.

This TCR came from a man younger than 35 with Graves disease. Donor details come from another sample of the same person, matched by shared clones. This sequence uses TRBV5-6 and TRBJ2-7; TRBD1 is possibly the D segment (5 matching bases). The specimen was peripheral blood mononuclear cells (PBMCs), collected at new diagnosis, from a patient treated with antithyroid drugs. The CDR3 sequence is CASLTPRQPCEQYF. The DNA is TGTGCCAGCCTAACCCCCCGACAGCCTTGCGAGCAGTACTTC. With the portions outside the CDR3 filled from the reference TRBV5-6 and TRBJ2-7 genes, the complete variable region becomes DAGVTQSPTHLIKTRGQQVTLRCSPKSGHDTVSWYQQALGQGPQFIFQYYEEEERQRGNFPDRFSGHQFPNYSSELNVNALLLGDSALYLCASLTPRQPCEQYFGPGTRLTVT.